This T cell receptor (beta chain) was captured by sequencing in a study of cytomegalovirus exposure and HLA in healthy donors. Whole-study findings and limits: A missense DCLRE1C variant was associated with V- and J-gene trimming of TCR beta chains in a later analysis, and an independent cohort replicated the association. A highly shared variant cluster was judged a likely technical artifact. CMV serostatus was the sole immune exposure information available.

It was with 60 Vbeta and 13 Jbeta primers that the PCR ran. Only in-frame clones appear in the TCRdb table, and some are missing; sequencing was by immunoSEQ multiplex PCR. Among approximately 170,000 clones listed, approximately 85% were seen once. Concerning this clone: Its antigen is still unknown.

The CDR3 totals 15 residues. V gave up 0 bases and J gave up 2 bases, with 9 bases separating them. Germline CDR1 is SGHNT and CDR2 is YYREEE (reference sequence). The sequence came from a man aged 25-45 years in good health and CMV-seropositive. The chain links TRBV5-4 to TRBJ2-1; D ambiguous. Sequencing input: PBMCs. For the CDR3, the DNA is TGTGCCAGCAGCTTGGCCGGTACGGCCTACAATGAGCAGTTCTTC. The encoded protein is CASSLAGTAYNEQFF. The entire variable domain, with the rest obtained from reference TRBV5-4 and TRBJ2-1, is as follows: ETGVTQSPTHLIKTRGQQVTLRCSSQSGHNTVSWYQQALGQGPQFIFQYYREEENGRGNFPPRFSGLQFPNYSSELNVNALELDDSALYLCASSLAGTAYNEQFFGPGTRLTVL.